This T cell receptor (beta chain) was found in a study of shared clonotypes between healthy human individuals. About this clone: The antigen remains undetermined.

Study processing details: Junction-only sequences without quality scores were provided by ImmunoSEQ, so filtering was different. Here immunoSEQ multiplex PCR was the method, and the copy in TCRdb shows in-frame clones only, minus some. The V and J calls and clone size are taken from that table; D and trimming were inferred from the DNA. This sample has hundreds of thousands of clones, with around 67% found just once. Notes on the study in general: Only blood was sampled; tissue repertoires likely differ.

Donors comprised healthy HIV-negative adults lacking recent acute infections or vaccinations. The study separated CD4+ cells into CD45RA+ naive and CD45RA-negative memory subsets. The sequenced sample was memory CD4+ T cells sorted from blood. Subset defined: CD45RA-negative fraction. The receptor comes from a woman aged 25 to 45 in good health.

CDR3 sequence: CAWRRPAGEEQYF. The CDR3, as DNA: TGTGCCTGGAGACGCCCAGCGGGGGAAGAGCAGTACTTC. This chain uses TRBV30 with TRBJ2-7; 8 nucleotides match TRBD2. The CDR3 is 13 residues long. CDR1 is GTSNPN and CDR2 is SVGIG in the germline V gene (reference sequence). Losses at the gene ends were 3 bases for V and 7 bases for J; bases not matched to a gene: 8.